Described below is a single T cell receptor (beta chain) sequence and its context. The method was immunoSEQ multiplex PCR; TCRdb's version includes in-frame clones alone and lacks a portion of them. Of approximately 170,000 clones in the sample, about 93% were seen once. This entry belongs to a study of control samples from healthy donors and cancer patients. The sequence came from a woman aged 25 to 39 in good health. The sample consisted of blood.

CDR3 sequence: CASSLGGNEQFF. As DNA, the CDR3 is TGTGCCAGCAGTTTAGGCGGGAATGAGCAGTTCTTC. V is TRBV28 and J is TRBJ2-1; TRBD2 might be the D (5 bases). CDR1 and CDR2 (germline): MDHEN, SYDVKM. V was shortened by 2 bases and J by 7 bases, with 6 bases between the two germline ends. The CDR3 has 12 amino acids.